This entry lists 28 T cell receptor beta chains sequenced from one sample in a study of T cells in women clearing cervical HPV infection. Sequencing used immunoSEQ multiplex PCR; TCRdb keeps in-frame clones, though not all of them. The specimen's table records under 45,000 clones. The sample comprised blood buffy coat. The receptors come from a woman between 18 and 75 years old with a cervical HPV16 infection that either progressed to CIN3+ or cleared (not recorded which).

For this clone: The read is 3 residues too short to cover the CDR3 end, so that end is filled in from the germline J gene. This chain links TRBV19 with TRBJ2-5, with 7 bases fitting TRBD2. Trimming cost V 7 bases and J 1 base; bases outside gene matches: 6. The CDR3 is 14 amino acids. Germline V gene data show CDR1 as LNHDA and CDR2 as SQIVND (reference sequence). The CDR3 DNA, read in part, is TGTGCCAGTAATAGGGGAGGGTCCCAAGAGACC. The encoded protein is CASNRGGSQET. The CDR3 in its entirety is CASNRGGSQETQYF.

As for this clone: The read ends 3 residues early relative to the CDR3; the germline J gene fills the gap. The chain employs TRBV2 and TRBJ2-4; D unresolved. Germline V gives CDR1 SNHLY, CDR2 FYNNEI. The CDR3 is made up of 11 amino acids. CDR3 sequence reads: CASSDNYGQYF. CDR3 DNA (partial): TGTGCCAGCAGTGATAACTATGGT.

Concerning this clone itself: Read sequence stops 3 residues before the CDR3 end, and the germline J gene provides the missing end. J is TRBJ2-3 and V is TRBV30; maybe TRBD2 (5 bases). The germline gives CDR1 GTSNPN, CDR2 SVGIG (reference sequence). V was pared by 0 bases and J by 0 bases, with 19 bases between. This CDR3 has 18 residues. The sequenced CDR3 bases are TGTGCCTGGAGTGTACTTCCCCCTGGCGGGCCAAGCACAGATACG. This codes for CAWSVLPPGGPSTDT. The whole CDR3 protein reads CAWSVLPPGGPSTDTQYF. Full variable domain (rest looked up from reference TRBV30 and TRBJ2-3): SQTIHQWPATLVQPVGSPLSLECTVEGTSNPNLYWYRQAAGRGLQLLFYSVGIGQISSEVPQNLSASRPQDRQFILSSKKLLLSDSGFYLCAWSVLPPGGPSTDTQYFGPGTRLTVL.

As regards this clone: The read comes to an end 3 residues before the CDR3 does, leaving the germline J gene to fill in the end. The chain is built from TRBV2 and TRBJ2-7; a possible D gene is TRBD2 (7 bases). This CDR3 comprises 14 residues. From germline, CDR1 is SNHLY and CDR2 FYNNEI. The V end was cut by 7 bases, the J end by 5 bases, with 18 bases between. The covered CDR3 bases are TGTGCCAGCACCCGAGGGGGGGATCTAAACGAG. This translates into CASTRGGDLNE. The whole CDR3 protein reads CASTRGGDLNEQYF.

About this clone itself: The missing CDR3 end, 3 residues past where the read stops, is filled in from the germline J gene. The V call is TRBV7-3, the J call TRBJ2-3; weak D call: TRBD1 (6 bases). Deletions cut 2 bases from V and 1 base from J, with 7 bases between. There are 14 residues in the CDR3. Germline V gives CDR1 SGHTA, CDR2 FQGTGA. The CDR3 protein is CASSLRQGTDTQYF. CDR3 DNA, as far as it was read: TGTGCCAGCAGCTTACGACAGGGCACAGATACG.

About this clone: Sequencing ends 3 residues short of the CDR3 end; the germline J gene provides the rest. The rearrangement joins TRBV18 to TRBJ1-5; D not resolved. This CDR3 comprises 13 residues. Germline assignment: CDR1 KGHSH and CDR2 LQKENI. V gave up 3 bases and J gave up 5 bases, with 8 bases separating them. CDR3 sequence reads: CASSPSSDQPQHF. CDR3 DNA (partial): TGTGCCAGCTCACCGAGTTCGGATCAGCCC.

With regard to this clone: The read terminates 3 residues ahead of where the CDR3 ends, so the germline J gene completes it. This chain links TRBV5-1 with TRBJ2-1, with 9 positions matching TRBD1. J gave up 6 bases and V 3 bases, and 4 bases lay outside the gene matches. Germline lookup yields CDR1 SGHRS and CDR2 YFSETQ. This CDR3 region has 14 residues. CDR3 protein: CASSSGTGSNEQFF. The CDR3 DNA, read in part, is TGCGCCAGCAGCTCCGGGACAGGGTCCAATGAG.

With respect to this clone: With the read ending 3 residues before the CDR3 end, the germline J gene is used to fill in that end. The V and J genes are TRBV5-1 and TRBJ1-3; no clear D. V gave up 4 bases and J gave up 0 bases, with 14 bases separating them. The CDR3 is made up of 16 amino acids. CDR1 SGHRS and CDR2 YFSETQ come from the germline V gene. The CDR3: CASSQRTVSSGNTIYF. The CDR3 bases that were read are TGCGCCAGCAGCCAAAGGACTGTCAGCTCTGGAAACACC.

Points on this clone: The read is 3 residues too short to cover the CDR3 end, so that end is filled in from the germline J gene. V gene TRBV11-2 combines with J gene TRBJ2-7; TRBD1 is a possible D gene (5 bases). This CDR3 region has 15 residues. CDR1 SGHAT and CDR2 FQNNGV come from the germline V gene. Trimming took 0 bases from V and 6 from J, leaving 15 bases between them. This CDR3 reads CASSLDPWQGSEQYF. The part of the CDR3 DNA that was read is TGTGCCAGCAGCTTAGATCCATGGCAGGGAAGCGAG.

As regards this clone: The CDR3 end falls 3 residues outside the read, so it is completed with the germline J gene. The genes are TRBV7-3 and TRBJ2-2; 11 nucleotides align to TRBD2. V lost 4 bases, J lost 3 bases, and 10 bases stayed unmatched. This CDR3 has 18 amino acids. Germline lookup yields CDR1 SGHTA and CDR2 FQGTGA. Partial CDR3 DNA: TGTGCCAGCAGCTCGCTGGGGACTAGCGGATTCCACACCGGGGAG. Translated, it gives CASSSLGTSGFHTGE. The full CDR3 protein reads CASSSLGTSGFHTGELFF. The full variable domain, its missing parts supplied by reference TRBV7-3 and TRBJ2-2, is GAGVSQTPSNKVTEKGKYVELRCDPISGHTALYWYRQSLGQGPEFLIYFQGTGAADDSGLPNDRFFAVRPEGSVSTLKIQRTERGDSAVYLCASSSLGTSGFHTGELFFGEGSRLTVL.

Remarks on this clone: The read finishes 3 residues shy of the CDR3 end, and the germline J gene is used to complete it. V and J are TRBV7-3 and TRBJ2-1, with TRBD2 matching 7 bases. Per germline, CDR1 SGHTA and CDR2 FQGTGA. CDR3 length equals 16 residues. The trim removed 1 base at V and 6 bases at J, leaving 9 bases unmatched. The DNA read from the CDR3 is TGTGCCAGCAGCTTAATAACGGCGGGAGTCATCAATGAG. Translation: CASSLITAGVINE. In full, the CDR3 is CASSLITAGVINEQFF.

A remark on this clone: Relative to the germline gene, one junction end is altered; a read error may explain this. The missing CDR3 end, 3 residues past where the read stops, is filled in from the germline J gene. J is TRBJ2-1 and V is TRBV20-1; TRBD2 is a possible D gene (5 bases). Per germline, CDR1 DFQATT and CDR2 SNEGSKA (reference sequence). This CDR3 is 16 amino acids long. CDR3 DNA (partial): TGCAGTGCTCACACCGCGAGCGGACTGACCTACGATGAG. It codes for CSAHTASGLTYDE. The full CDR3 sequence reads CSAHTASGLTYDEQFF.

In the case of this clone: The read ends 3 residues early relative to the CDR3; the germline J gene fills the gap. The gene calls are TRBV2 and TRBJ2-7, with D possibly called TRBD1 or TRBD2 (6 bases each). Germline CDR1 reads SNHLY; CDR2 reads FYNNEI. V dropped 6 bases and J dropped 1 base, with 19 bases sitting between them. The CDR3 contains 16 residues. CDR3 protein: CASSREPGHFSYEQYF. The sequenced CDR3 bases are TGTGCCAGCAGCCGGGAGCCGGGACACTTTTCCTACGAG.

Comment on this clone: Read sequence stops 3 residues before the CDR3 end, and the germline J gene provides the missing end. The genes are TRBV29-1 and TRBJ1-1; 9 bases line up with TRBD1. V was clipped by 7 bases and J by 7 bases; unmatched bases: 10. The CDR3 totals 13 residues. Germline V gene lookup returns CDR1 SQVTM and CDR2 ANQGSEA. The CDR3: CSAAMDRGLEAFF. The covered CDR3 bases are TGCAGCGCCGCTATGGACAGGGGACTTGAA.

In regard to this clone: The CDR3 end falls 3 residues outside the read, so it is completed with the germline J gene. This rearrangement joins TRBV7-3 to TRBJ2-1, with TRBD2 matching over 14 bases. Trimming took 3 bases from V and 9 from J; bases not matched to a gene: 7. Looked up from germline, CDR1 is SGHTA and CDR2 is FQGTGA. This CDR3 is built from 16 residues. This CDR3 reads CASSFTGTSGSSEQFF. Partial CDR3 DNA: TGTGCCAGCAGCTTTACAGGGACTAGCGGGAGTAGTGAG.

Comments on this clone: The read terminates 3 residues before the CDR3 end, so the remaining end is supplied by the germline J gene. The chain combines TRBV11-2 with TRBJ1-6; TRBD1 is a possible D gene (5 bases). V was pared by 0 bases and J by 10 bases, with 13 bases between. CDR1 and CDR2 from the germline V gene are SGHAT and FQNNGV. The CDR3 has 15 residues. The CDR3 spells CASSLEPGVRSPLHF. The sequenced CDR3 bases are TGTGCCAGCAGCTTAGAGCCGGGGGTAAGGTCACCC.

Note on this clone: The CDR3 end falls 3 residues outside the read, so it is completed with the germline J gene. The chain combines TRBV7-3 with TRBJ2-5, with D unclear. The CDR3 length is 13 residues. CDR1 is SGHTA, CDR2 FQGTGA, per germline. V dropped 4 bases and J dropped 5 bases, with 11 bases sitting between them. The CDR3 loop reads CASSSQFQETQYF. The DNA read from the CDR3 is TGTGCCAGCAGCTCTCAATTTCAGGAGACC.

About this clone: Sequencing ends 3 residues short of the CDR3 end; the germline J gene provides the rest. The V call is TRBV5-6, the J call TRBJ1-2; 8 bases agree with TRBD1. Trimming at V came to 4 bases and at J to 4 bases, leaving 9 bases not matched to a gene. Germline lookup yields CDR1 SGHDT and CDR2 YYEEEE. The CDR3 sequence is 15 residues long. CDR3 protein: CASSNGQGAVYGYTF. The sequenced part of the CDR3 DNA is TGTGCCAGCAGCAACGGACAGGGAGCGGTCTATGGC.

Remarks on this clone: The read ends 3 residues shy of where the CDR3 ends; the end is completed using the germline J gene. This rearrangement joins TRBV10-3 to TRBJ2-5, with D possibly matching TRBD1 (6 bases). Germline V gene lookup returns CDR1 ENHRY and CDR2 SYGVKD. The CDR3 spans 13 residues. V gave up 4 bases and J gave up 2 bases, with 8 bases separating them. The part of the CDR3 DNA that was read is TGTGCCATCAGTGGGACAGTACAAGAGACC. It specifies CAISGTVQET. The entire CDR3 reads CAISGTVQETQYF.

A remark on this clone: The junction does not match germline at one end; this may be a read error. The CDR3 is cut off 3 residues early in the read; its end comes from the germline J gene. The V and J genes are TRBV5-6 and TRBJ2-5, with 7 bases matching TRBD2. The CDR3 totals 13 residues. Germline V lookup: CDR1 SGHDT, CDR2 YYEEEE. Partial CDR3 DNA: TGTGCCAGCAGTTTGGGAGGGCCCGGGACC. It is translated as CASSLGGPGT. The CDR3 in its entirety is CASSLGGPGTQYF.

The CDR3 reads CASKGVGLRNTGELFF. CDR3 DNA (partial): TGTGCCAGTAAGGGCGTGGGACTGCGAAACACCGGGGAG. The chain joins TRBV19 to TRBJ2-2, with D tentatively TRBD2 (6 bases). The CDR3 end is not reached by the read, which stops 3 residues before it; the germline J gene fills it in. Germline CDR1 and CDR2: LNHDA and SQIVND (reference sequence). This CDR3 spans 16 amino acids. V gave up 7 bases and J gave up 2 bases, with 17 bases separating them.

In the case of this clone: The sequenced fragment ends 3 residues before the CDR3 boundary, so the rest is inferred from the germline J gene. The chain combines TRBV13 with TRBJ2-1; a weak D match, TRBD1 (5 bases). The CDR3 sequence is 13 residues long. The germline gives CDR1 PRHDT, CDR2 FYEKMQ (reference sequence). The ends were cut back, 4 bases at V and 5 bases at J, with 9 bases in the middle. The CDR3 bases that were read are TGTGCCAGCAGCTGGGGCTATGACAATGAG. The encoded protein is CASSWGYDNE. The entire CDR3 sequence reads CASSWGYDNEQFF.

A remark on this clone: The sequenced fragment ends 3 residues before the CDR3 boundary, so the rest is inferred from the germline J gene. V is TRBV7-9 and J is TRBJ2-3, with TRBD1 matching 7 bases. CDR1 is SEHNR and CDR2 is FQNEAQ in the germline V gene (reference sequence). CDR3 size: 15 residues. The CDR3 is CASSKGTVRDQPQYF. The DNA read from the CDR3 is TGTGCCAGCAGCAAAGGGACAGTGCGCGATCAGCCG.

A note on this clone: The read halts 3 residues ahead of the CDR3 end, with the missing end drawn from the germline J gene. The rearrangement uses TRBV29-1 and TRBJ1-1; D is ambiguous. V was cut by 4 bases and J by 5 bases, with 14 bases left in between. The CDR3 sequence is 13 residues long. Germline V gene data show CDR1 as SQVTM and CDR2 as ANQGSEA. CDR3 DNA (partial): TGCAGCGTTGCGCGGGCCTTGGCGACTGAA. Protein product: CSVARALATE. The full CDR3 protein reads CSVARALATEAFF.

About this clone: The CDR3 end falls 3 residues outside the read, so it is completed with the germline J gene. The chain is built from TRBV5-1 and TRBJ2-7; 9 nucleotides align to TRBD1. Trimming took 0 bases from V and 5 from J; bases not matched to a gene: 3. Germline V gene data show CDR1 as SGHRS and CDR2 as YFSETQ. CDR3 length equals 14 residues. The CDR3 here is CASSLGDRDNEQYF. The DNA read from the CDR3 is TGCGCCAGCAGCTTGGGGGACAGGGACAACGAG.

With regard to this clone: Read coverage stops 3 residues before the CDR3 terminus; the germline J gene supplies the remainder. The V gene is TRBV20-1, the J gene TRBJ2-2; D may be TRBD1 (5 bases). This CDR3 contains 16 residues. V was cut by 0 bases and J by 3 bases, with 14 bases left in between. Germline assignment: CDR1 DFQATT and CDR2 SNEGSKA (reference sequence). Partial CDR3 DNA: TGCAGTGCTAGAGATCCCCAGGGATGGGACACCGGGGAG. Translating gives CSARDPQGWDTGE. The CDR3 reads in full as CSARDPQGWDTGELFF.

Notes on this clone: Sequencing ends 3 residues short of the CDR3 end; the germline J gene provides the rest. This chain links TRBV11-3 with TRBJ2-5, with 9 bases that match TRBD1. Trimming at V came to 5 bases and at J to 4 bases, leaving 8 bases not matched to a gene. CDR1 is SGHNT, CDR2 YENEEA, per germline. The CDR3 spans 15 residues. CDR3 loop: CASSTRDRVGETQYF. CDR3 DNA (partial): TGTGCCAGCAGCACCCGGGACAGGGTAGGAGAGACC.

Of note for this clone: The read ends 3 residues before the CDR3 terminus; that terminus is restored from the germline J gene. This chain links TRBV20-1 with TRBJ2-7; TRBD1 matches at 8 bases. This CDR3 region has 14 residues. V shed 5 bases and J 2 bases; nucleotides not matched to a gene: 8. Germline CDR1 is DFQATT and CDR2 is SNEGSKA (reference sequence). The CDR3 sequence is CSAANGQGTYEQYF. The CDR3 DNA, read in part, is TGCAGTGCTGCTAACGGACAGGGTACCTACGAG.